The rows below give T cell receptor beta chains drawn from one sample of a study of cytomegalovirus exposure and HLA in healthy donors. Sequenced by immunoSEQ multiplex PCR; TCRdb stores in-frame clones only, minus some. The profile shows about 150,000 clones, about 80% of them singletons. The specimen sequenced was PBMCs. These receptors all stem from a woman younger than 45 in good health and CMV-seronegative. The CDR3 runs from the conserved cysteine through the conserved F or W. A D gene is named only where the DNA matches it firmly. A clone size is listed for some rows: how often the clone was seen (once, few, many), or a class if it is expanded.

j_call clone_size d_call v_call cdr3_length cdr3_nt cdr3_aa
TRBJ1-2 . . TRBV2 15 TGTGCCAGCAGTGTAGAGGCAGGGTTAAGAGTTGGCTACACCTTC CASSVEAGLRVGYTF
TRBJ2-2 . TRBD1 TRBV28 15 TGTGCCAGCAGACTCGACAGGGTGGCCACCGGGGAGCTGTTTTTT CASRLDRVATGELFF
TRBJ1-1 . . TRBV18 13 TGTGCCAGCTCACCTTCAGGGTTCACTGAAGCTTTCTTT CASSPSGFTEAFF
TRBJ2-7 few . TRBV5-1 14 TGCGCCAGCAGCTTGTCTGGGAGCTCCTACGAGCAGTACTTC CASSLSGSSYEQYF
TRBJ1-1 few TRBD1 TRBV28 14 TGTGCCAGCAGTGGAGGGGACAGGAACACTGAAGCTTTCTTT CASSGGDRNTEAFF
TRBJ2-3 . TRBD2 TRBV2 12 TGTGCCAGCGTCGGACTAGCTAGTACGCAGTATTTT CASVGLASTQYF
TRBJ1-4 . . TRBV19 13 TGTGCCAGTAACGTCAAGCCGAATGAAAAACTGTTTTTT CASNVKPNEKLFF
TRBJ1-5 . . TRBV6-1 16 TGTGCCAGCAGTGGAGGTCAGGGCTATAGCAATCAGCCCCAGCATTTT CASSGGQGYSNQPQHF
TRBJ2-3 once TRBD1 TRBV5-6 15 TGTGCCAGCAGCTTGCGAGGGGGCAGCACAGATACGCAGTATTTT CASSLRGGSTDTQYF
TRBJ1-2 . TRBD1 TRBV7-2 14 TGTGCCAGCAGCCGCGGAGGGGGCCTGGGAGGCTACACCTTC CASSRGGGLGGYTF
TRBJ1-1 . . TRBV6-1 14 TGTGCCAGCAGTCTTGGGGGCGCGAACACTGAAGCTTTCTTT CASSLGGANTEAFF
TRBJ2-7 . TRBD2 TRBV10-2 15 TGCGCCAGCAGTGAGACCCAGGGCGGGGGCTACGAGCAGTACTTC CASSETQGGGYEQYF
TRBJ2-1 . . TRBV11-2 17 TGTGCCAGCAGCCGTACTAGGACCGTTAGCTCCTACAATGAGCAGTTCTTC CASSRTRTVSSYNEQFF
TRBJ2-3 . . TRBV18 15 TGTGCCAGCTCATCCCGTCAGGGGAGCACAGATACGCAGTATTTT CASSSRQGSTDTQYF
TRBJ2-5 once TRBD2 TRBV7-9 17 TGTGCCAGCAGCTTCACCAGTTTAGCGGGGGGTAGGGAGACCCAGTACTTC CASSFTSLAGGRETQYF
TRBJ1-3 . . TRBV5-5 18 TGTGCCAGCAGCTTGCTTGCCTCTCAGAACCTTAACGGAAACACCATATATTTT CASSLLASQNLNGNTIYF
TRBJ1-1 . TRBD1 TRBV6-6 13 TGTGCCAGCAGGGGACAGGTGAACACTGAAGCTTTCTTT CASRGQVNTEAFF
TRBJ2-1 . TRBD1 TRBV2 17 TGTGCCAGCAGTGAAGTCGGTCCGGGACAGGGGTTCAATGAGCAGTTCTTC CASSEVGPGQGFNEQFF
TRBJ1-2 few . TRBV20-1 11 TGCAGTGCTTACTCCTCCTATGGCTACACCTTC CSAYSSYGYTF
TRBJ1-5 . . TRBV2 12 TGTGCCAGCAGTGCTCGCCGGGACAATCAACATTTT CASSARRDNQHF
TRBJ1-1 . . TRBV5-4 14 TGTGCCAGCAGCCGGGGGGGGAGGAACACTGAAGCTTTCTTT CASSRGGRNTEAFF
TRBJ2-1 . . TRBV11-1 15 TGTGCCAGCAGCCTCCGACAGTCCCCCTACAATGAGCAGTTCTTC CASSLRQSPYNEQFF
TRBJ2-7 few . TRBV6-6 13 TGTGCCACACAGGGATCATACTCCTACGAGCAGTACTTC CATQGSYSYEQYF